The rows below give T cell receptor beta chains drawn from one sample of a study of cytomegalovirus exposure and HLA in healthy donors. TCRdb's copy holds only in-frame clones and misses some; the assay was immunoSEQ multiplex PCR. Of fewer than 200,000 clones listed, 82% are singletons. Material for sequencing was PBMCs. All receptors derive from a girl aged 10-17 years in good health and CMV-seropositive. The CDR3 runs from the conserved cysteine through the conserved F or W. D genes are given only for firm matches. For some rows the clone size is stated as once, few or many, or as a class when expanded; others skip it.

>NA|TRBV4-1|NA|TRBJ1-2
TGCGCCAGCAGCCCCAGGACCGGGGATACTGGCTACACCTTC
CASSPRTGDTGYTF
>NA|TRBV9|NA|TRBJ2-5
TGTGCCAGCAGCGTAGGGGCTCAAGAGACCCAGTACTTC
CASSVGAQETQYF
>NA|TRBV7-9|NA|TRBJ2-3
TGTGCCAGCAGTCCTTGGACTGGGCGTGATACGCAGTATTTT
CASSPWTGRDTQYF
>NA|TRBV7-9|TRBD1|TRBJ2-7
TGTTCCAGCAGCTTAGGCCAGGTGGGCCCAGGGACAGACGCCTACGAGCAGTACTTC
CSSSLGQVGPGTDAYEQYF
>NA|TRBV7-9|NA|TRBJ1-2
TGTGCCAGCAGCGCTTTGGGGGCGTTTGAATATGGCTACACCTTC
CASSALGAFEYGYTF
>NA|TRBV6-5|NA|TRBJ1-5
TGTGCCAGCAGTTACTCGAGGGCAGAGAATCAGCCCCAGCATTTT
CASSYSRAENQPQHF
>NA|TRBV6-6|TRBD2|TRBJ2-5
TGTGCCAGCAGTTCCAAGACTAGCGGGTACCAAGAGACCCAGTACTTC
CASSSKTSGYQETQYF
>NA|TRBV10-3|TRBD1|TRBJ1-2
TGTGCCATCAGAGGACAGGGGAACTATGGCTACACCTTC
CAIRGQGNYGYTF
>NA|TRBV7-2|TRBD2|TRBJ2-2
TGTGCCAGCAGCTTGGTTAGGCGGGGGTCTAACACCGGGGAGCTGTTTTTT
CASSLVRRGSNTGELFF
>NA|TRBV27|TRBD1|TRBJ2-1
TGTGCCAGCAGTCCGCGGACAGGGTTCTACAATGAGCAGTTCTTC
CASSPRTGFYNEQFF
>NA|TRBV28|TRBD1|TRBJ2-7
TGTGCCAGCAGTCAAATCGACAGGGGGAGAATTCACGAGCAGTACTTC
CASSQIDRGRIHEQYF
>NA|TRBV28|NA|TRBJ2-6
TGTGTCGCTGGGGCCAACGTCCTGACTTTC
CVAGANVLTF
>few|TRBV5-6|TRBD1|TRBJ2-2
TGTGCCAGCAGCTTGGGGACGGGACAGGGGTCCGGGGAGCTGTTTTTT
CASSLGTGQGSGELFF
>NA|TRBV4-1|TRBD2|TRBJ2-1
TGCGCCAGCAGCCAAGGAAGACTAGCGGGAGGGTATGAGCAGTTCTTC
CASSQGRLAGGYEQFF
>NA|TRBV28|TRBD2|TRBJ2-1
TGTGCCAGCAGTTTGGGAGGGAGCAATGAGCAGTTCTTC
CASSLGGSNEQFF
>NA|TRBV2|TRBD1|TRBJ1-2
TGTGCCAGCAGTGAAGGGGGACAGGAGCGAACTAACTATGGCTACACCTTC
CASSEGGQERTNYGYTF
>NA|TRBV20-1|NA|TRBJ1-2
TGCAGTGCCCAGGGGAGTCGGGGCTACACCTTC
CSAQGSRGYTF
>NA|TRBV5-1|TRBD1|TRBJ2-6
TGCGCCAGCAGCTCCGGGACAGGGTTGATCTCTGGGGCCAACGTCCTGACTTTC
CASSSGTGLISGANVLTF
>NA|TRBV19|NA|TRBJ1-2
TGTGCCAGTGGATGGGGAGCTGGCTACACCTTC
CASGWGAGYTF
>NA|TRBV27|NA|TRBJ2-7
TGTGCCAGCAGTTTGTGGGGGGGGCAGGGGGCGTCCTACGAGCAGTACTTC
CASSLWGGQGASYEQYF
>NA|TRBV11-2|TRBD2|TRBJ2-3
TGTGCCAGCAGCTTTATAAGTCTAGCGGGCGCAGATACGCAGTATTTT
CASSFISLAGADTQYF
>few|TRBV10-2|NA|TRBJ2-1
TGCGCCAGCGCCCCCCGAGGCACTTTAAGGAATGAGCAGTTCTTC
CASAPRGTLRNEQFF
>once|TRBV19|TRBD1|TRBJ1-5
TGTGCCAGTAGTACCGGACAGGGTAGCAATCAGCCCCAGCATTTT
CASSTGQGSNQPQHF
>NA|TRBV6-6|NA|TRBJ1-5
TGTGCCAGCAGTTACCAGAATCAGCCCCAGCATTTT
CASSYQNQPQHF
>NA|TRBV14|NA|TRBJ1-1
TGTGCCAGCAGCCAAGAGTACAGATCTGAAGCTTTCTTT
CASSQEYRSEAFF
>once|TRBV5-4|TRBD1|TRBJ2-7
TGTGCCAGCAGCTTGTTGGCAGGGGGCGCAGGGGCCACGGGCGAGCAGTACTTC
CASSLLAGGAGATGEQYF
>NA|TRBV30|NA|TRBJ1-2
TGTGCCTGGGAACAGGTATCTGGCTACACCTTC
CAWEQVSGYTF
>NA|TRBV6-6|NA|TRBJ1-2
TGTGCCAGCAGTCCCCAGGACTTCCATGGCTACACCTTC
CASSPQDFHGYTF
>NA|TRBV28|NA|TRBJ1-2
TGTGCCAGCAGTTTATCAGGTCCTAACTATGGCTACACCTTC
CASSLSGPNYGYTF
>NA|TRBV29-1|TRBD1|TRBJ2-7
TGCAGCGTTGAGGGCGGGACAGGACTATACGAGCAGTACTTC
CSVEGGTGLYEQYF